Listed here are 13 T cell receptor beta chains from one sample, sequenced in a study of T cells in Graves' hyperthyroidism and ophthalmopathy. Template material for amplifying TCR beta CDR3 regions consisted of RNA transcripts. The HTBI primer set served for first-round RT-PCR of the TCR CDR3. TCRdb reprocessed the multiplex PCR reads with MiXCR, giving one entry per CDR3 protein. The table lists just under 750,000 distinct CDR3 sequences, 35% of them singletons. The specimen was blood. All receptors come from a woman between 35 and 50 years old with Graves' hyperthyroidism.

As concerns this clonotype: This may come from a read error, since a much larger clone is one base off. The V and J genes are TRBV2 and TRBJ2-2, with 7 positions matching TRBD2. This CDR3 has 16 residues. CDR1 and CDR2 (germline): SNHLY, FYNNEI. Here the CDR3 reads CASSDVGGQNAGELFF. As DNA, the CDR3 is TGTGCCAGCAGTGACGTGGGAGGGCAGAACGCCGGGGAGCTGTTTTTT.

This clonotype appeared a few times. The chain combines TRBV12-3 or TRBV12-4 with TRBJ1-2; weak D call: TRBD1 (6 bases). V was cut by 3 bases and J by 2 bases, with 19 bases left in between. The CDR3 covers 17 residues. CDR3 residues: CASSFRGGGGSNYGYTF. The CDR3 region has the DNA TGTGCCAGCAGTTTTAGGGGGGGCGGGGGCTCGAACTATGGCTACACCTTC.

In this sample, this clonotype turned up many times. The V call is TRBV19, the J call TRBJ2-7; tentatively, D is TRBD2 (6 bases). Germline CDR1 is LNHDA and CDR2 is SQIVND (reference sequence). V lost 5 bases, J lost 2 bases, and 16 bases lay in between. This CDR3 region has 15 residues. CDR3 in amino acids: CASSPTGVDAYEQYF. For the CDR3, the DNA is TGTGCCAGTAGTCCCACGGGGGTGGACGCCTACGAGCAGTACTTC.

V gene TRBV5-1 combines with J gene TRBJ2-2; the D is unclear. Germline values: CDR1 SGHRS, CDR2 YFSETQ. This CDR3 comprises 16 residues. V lost 2 bases and J 0 bases, leaving 11 bases between the germline ends. The CDR3 protein is CASSFPGHANTGELFF. The CDR3 DNA reads as TGCGCCAGCAGCTTTCCCGGGCACGCGAACACCGGGGAGCTGTTTTTT.

This clonotype was observed a few times. The rearrangement joins TRBV12-3 or TRBV12-4 to TRBJ2-2; 7 bases are a match to TRBD2. The J segment lost 3 bases and the V segment lost 5 bases, leaving 6 bases of the junction unmatched. CDR3 length: 15 residues. The CDR3 region is CASSDGGGDTGELFF. CDR3 sequence (DNA): TGTGCCAGCAGTGACGGGGGAGGGGACACCGGGGAGCTGTTTTTT.

This clonotype was counted at least ten times. This chain uses TRBV7-2 with TRBJ1-6; the D gene is possibly TRBD1 (5 bases). The CDR3 covers 14 residues. Trimming took off 2 bases at V and 8 bases at J, with 10 bases between the two ends. Germline CDR1 and CDR2: SGHTA and FQGNSA. The CDR3 protein is CASSLRGEDSPLHF. The CDR3, as DNA: TGTGCCAGCAGCTTACGAGGGGAGGATTCACCCCTCCACTTT.

V gene TRBV2 combines with J gene TRBJ2-1; tentatively, D is TRBD2 (6 bases). Germline CDR1 SNHLY, CDR2 FYNNEI. This CDR3 has 16 residues. Trimming stripped 2 bases from V and 1 base from J, with 12 bases between. The CDR3: CASSELGEDSYNEQFF. CDR3 nucleotide sequence: TGTGCCAGCAGTGAACTAGGGGAGGATTCCTACAATGAGCAGTTCTTC.

Worth noting for this clonotype: The germline gene is not matched at one end of the junction; a read error may be the cause. CDR3 amino acids: CANSLAMTGRNEKLFF. Written as DNA, the CDR3 is TGTGCCAACAGCTTAGCGATGACAGGGCGGAATGAAAAACTGTTTTTT. V gene TRBV7-9 combines with J gene TRBJ1-4; 7 bases agree with TRBD1. The CDR3 is 16 amino acids. Germline CDR1 is SEHNR and CDR2 is FQNEAQ (reference sequence).

This clonotype was detected ten times or more. The chain combines TRBV7-2 with TRBJ1-1; D not certain. CDR1 is SGHTA and CDR2 is FQGNSA in the germline V gene. This CDR3 has 16 amino acids. V lost 1 base, J lost 5 bases, and 17 bases lay in between. CDR3 DNA sequence: TGTGCCAGCAGCTTAGTTGACATGCTCGCGGGGACTGAAGCTTTCTTT. Its translation is CASSLVDMLAGTEAFF.

A word on this clonotype: This may stem from a read error, because a much larger clone lies one nucleotide away. The chain has TRBV6-5 and TRBJ1-5; 7 bases align to TRBD1. CDR3 length equals 17 residues. Looked up from germline, CDR1 is MNHEY and CDR2 is SVGAGI. The CDR3 DNA follows: TGTGCCATCAGTGAGGAGCTAACAGGGGCTAGCAGTCAGCCCCAGCATTTT. Protein: CAISEELTGASSQPQHF.

A few counts support this clonotype. The gene calls are TRBV12-3 or TRBV12-4 and TRBJ1-2; D is possibly TRBD1 (6 bases). The CDR3 extends over 13 amino acids. Trimming stripped 6 bases from V and 6 bases from J, with 14 bases between. The CDR3 bases are TGTGCCAGCAGCCCACAGGGTTCGCATGGCTACACCTTC. Its translation: CASSPQGSHGYTF.

In regard to this clonotype: A much bigger clone sits one base away, suggesting this may be a read error. The chain combines TRBV2 with TRBJ2-7, with D possibly being TRBD2 (5 bases). CDR1 and CDR2 (germline): SNHLY, FYNNEI. The CDR3 is 14 residues long. CDR3 region: CASREAVVTYEQYF. The CDR3, as DNA: TGTGCCAGCAGAGAAGCGGTTGTCACCTACGAGCAGTACTTC.

A word on this clonotype: A single base separates this from a much larger clone, so it may be a read error. The V and J genes are TRBV29-1 and TRBJ2-7; possible D gene TRBD2, 6 bases. The V end was cut by 2 bases, the J end by 10 bases, with 9 bases between. The CDR3 is 10 residues long. The germline V gene has CDR1 SQVTM and CDR2 ANQGSEA. CDR3 sequence: CSVESGDQYF. In nucleotides, the CDR3 is TGCAGCGTTGAATCGGGGGACCAGTACTTC.